The clone carrying this T cell receptor (beta chain) was observed once. Naivety among CD8 cells was defined by CD45RO negativity and positive CCR7 selection, thereby excluding terminally differentiated effector memory CD45RA+ cells. These data belong to a study of shared clonotypes between healthy human individuals. The test was conducted at deep level. The table came from immunoSEQ multiplex PCR; TCRdb's copy has only in-frame clones and leaves some out. Of some 1,900,000 clones detected, about 95% appear once; the ten largest clones hold around 1.2%. This TCR came from a man aged 18 to 35 in good health. The material sequenced was naive CD8+ T cells sorted from blood.

This CDR3 is CASSLLATGNEQFF. The CDR3 region has the DNA TGTGCCAGCAGTTTGCTAGCGACAGGGAATGAGCAGTTCTTC. The V gene is TRBV27, the J gene TRBJ2-1; the D gene is possibly TRBD1 (7 bases). The germline CDR1 and CDR2 sequences are MNHEY and SMNVEV (reference sequence). This CDR3 is built from 14 residues. Trimming left V 3 bases short and J 7 bases short, with 13 bases between.